This TCR beta chain was obtained from a study of blood T cell repertoires in COVID-19. Study at large: Specimens from acute and convalescent COVID-19 originated in the United States, Italy and Spain.

Measured with immunoSEQ multiplex PCR; TCRdb has only the in-frame clones, and not every one. The data show around 68,000 clones, roughly 88% seen once. This clone came up a few times. The sequenced sample consisted of peripheral blood. The TCR originated in a human donor in a cohort sampled during active COVID-19.

Here the CDR3 reads CASSESGTGLGADTQYF. The CDR3 nucleotides are TGCGCCAGCAGTGAGTCCGGGACAGGGCTCGGGGCAGATACGCAGTATTTT. The chain couples TRBV10-1 to TRBJ2-3; TRBD1 matches 9 bases. The CDR3 has 17 residues. The junction had 8 bases not matched to a gene; V was cut back by 0 bases and J by 4 bases. Germline V gene sequence: CDR1 WNHNN, CDR2 SYGVQD (reference sequence).